The present T cell receptor beta chain was sequenced within a study of T cells after yellow fever vaccination. With 4 bases clipped from V and 0 bases from J, the junction kept 6 bases outside the gene matches. This CDR3 region has 15 residues. The germline V gene has CDR1 KGHSH and CDR2 LQKENI. TCR cDNA was made by 5'RACE template switching, adding a universal primer site and UMIs. TCRdb analysed the 5' RACE reads with MiXCR anew, one entry per CDR3 protein. The table lists 620,000 or so distinct CDR3 sequences, 10% to 15% of them singletons. The TCR comes from a man younger than 45 who received the YFV17D yellow fever vaccine. This specimen consisted of PBMCs, obtained on the day of the yellow fever booster vaccination. The chain has TRBV18 and TRBJ2-7; the match to TRBD2 covers 7 bases. The CDR3 nucleotides are TGTGCCAGCTCACTGGGTCTAGCGGACTCCTACGAGCAGTACTTC. Residues: CASSLGLADSYEQYF.